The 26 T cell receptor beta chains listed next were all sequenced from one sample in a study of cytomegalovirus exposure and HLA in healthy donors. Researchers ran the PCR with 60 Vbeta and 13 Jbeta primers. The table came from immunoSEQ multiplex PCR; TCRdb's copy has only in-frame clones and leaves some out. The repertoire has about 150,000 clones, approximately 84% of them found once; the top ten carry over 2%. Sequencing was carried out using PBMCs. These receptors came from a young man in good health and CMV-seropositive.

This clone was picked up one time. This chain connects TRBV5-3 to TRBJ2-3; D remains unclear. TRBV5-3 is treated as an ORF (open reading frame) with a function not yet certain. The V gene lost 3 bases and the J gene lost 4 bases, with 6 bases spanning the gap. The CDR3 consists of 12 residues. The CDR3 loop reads CARSSIADTQYF. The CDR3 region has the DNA TGTGCCAGAAGCTCCATAGCAGATACGCAGTATTTT.

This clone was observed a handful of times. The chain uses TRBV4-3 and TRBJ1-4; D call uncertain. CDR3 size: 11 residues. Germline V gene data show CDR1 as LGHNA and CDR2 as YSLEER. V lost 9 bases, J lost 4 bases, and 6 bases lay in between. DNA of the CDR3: TGCGCCAGTAGTTTTAATGAAAAACTGTTTTTT. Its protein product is CASSFNEKLFF.

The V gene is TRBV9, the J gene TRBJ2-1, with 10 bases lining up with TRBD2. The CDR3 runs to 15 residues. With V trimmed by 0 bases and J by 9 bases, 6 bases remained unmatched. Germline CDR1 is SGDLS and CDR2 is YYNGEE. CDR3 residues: CASSVEREGRGEQFF. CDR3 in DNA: TGTGCCAGCAGCGTAGAGCGGGAGGGCCGGGGTGAGCAGTTCTTC. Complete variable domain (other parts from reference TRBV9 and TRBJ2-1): DSGVTQTPKHLITATGQRVTLRCSPRSGDLSVYWYQQSLDQGLQFLIQYYNGEERAKGNILERFSAQQFPDLHSELNLSSLELGDSALYFCASSVEREGRGEQFFGPGTRLTVL.

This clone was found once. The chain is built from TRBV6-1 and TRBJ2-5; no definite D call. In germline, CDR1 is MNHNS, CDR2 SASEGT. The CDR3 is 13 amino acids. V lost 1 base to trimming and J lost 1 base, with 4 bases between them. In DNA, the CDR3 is TGTGCCAGCAGTGAAGGAGTCCAAGAGACCCAGTACTTC. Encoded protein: CASSEGVQETQYF.

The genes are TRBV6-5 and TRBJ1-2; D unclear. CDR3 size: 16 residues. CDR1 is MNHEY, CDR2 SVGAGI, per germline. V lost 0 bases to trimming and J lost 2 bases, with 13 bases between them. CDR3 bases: TGTGCCAGCAGTTACTCGGCATATGGCAGAAACTATGGCTACACCTTC. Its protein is CASSYSAYGRNYGYTF.

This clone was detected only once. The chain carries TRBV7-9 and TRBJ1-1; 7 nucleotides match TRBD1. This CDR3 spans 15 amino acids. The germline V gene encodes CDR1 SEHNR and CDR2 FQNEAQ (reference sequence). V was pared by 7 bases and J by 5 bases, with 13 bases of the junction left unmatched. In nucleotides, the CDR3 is TGTGCCAGCAATCCAGGGGGGAAAAAGGGAACTGAAGCTTTCTTT. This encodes CASNPGGKKGTEAFF. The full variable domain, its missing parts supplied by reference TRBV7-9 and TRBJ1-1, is DTGVSQNPRHKITKRGQNVTFRCDPISEHNRLYWYRQTLGQGPEFLTYFQNEAQLEKSRLLSDRFSAERPKGSFSTLEIQRTEQGDSAMYLCASNPGGKKGTEAFFGQGTRLTVV.

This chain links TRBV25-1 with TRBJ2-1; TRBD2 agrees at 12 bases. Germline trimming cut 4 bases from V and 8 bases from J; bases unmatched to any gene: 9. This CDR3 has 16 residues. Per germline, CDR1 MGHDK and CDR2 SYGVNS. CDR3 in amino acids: CASSARASGRADEQFF. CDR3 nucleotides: TGTGCCAGCAGTGCCAGGGCTAGCGGGAGGGCCGATGAGCAGTTCTTC.

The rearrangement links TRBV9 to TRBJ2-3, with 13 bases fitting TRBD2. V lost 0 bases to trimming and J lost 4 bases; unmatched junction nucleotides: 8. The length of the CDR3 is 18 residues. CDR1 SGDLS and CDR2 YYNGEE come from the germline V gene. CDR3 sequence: CASSVGLAGGSWADTQYF. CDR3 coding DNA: TGTGCCAGCAGCGTAGGACTAGCGGGAGGATCTTGGGCAGATACGCAGTATTTT.

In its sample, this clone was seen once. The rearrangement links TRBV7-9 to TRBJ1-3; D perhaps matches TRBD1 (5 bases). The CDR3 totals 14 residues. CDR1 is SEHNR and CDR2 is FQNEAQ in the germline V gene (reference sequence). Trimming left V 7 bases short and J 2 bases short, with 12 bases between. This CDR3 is CASTPVGPGNTIYF. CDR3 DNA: TGTGCCAGCACCCCCGTGGGGCCTGGAAACACCATATATTTT.

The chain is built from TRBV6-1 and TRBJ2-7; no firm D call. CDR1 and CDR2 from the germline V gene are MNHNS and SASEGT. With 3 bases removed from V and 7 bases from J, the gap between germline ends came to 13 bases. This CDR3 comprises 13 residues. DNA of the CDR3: TGTGCCAGCAGTGACCCGGCGGCTCTAGAGCAGTACGTC. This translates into CASSDPAALEQYV.

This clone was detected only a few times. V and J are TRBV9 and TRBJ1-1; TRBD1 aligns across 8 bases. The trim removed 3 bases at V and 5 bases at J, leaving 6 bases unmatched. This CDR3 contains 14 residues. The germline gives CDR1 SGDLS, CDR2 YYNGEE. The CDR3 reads CASSAGGQGTEAFF. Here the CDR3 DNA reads TGTGCCAGCAGCGCTGGAGGACAGGGAACTGAAGCTTTCTTT.

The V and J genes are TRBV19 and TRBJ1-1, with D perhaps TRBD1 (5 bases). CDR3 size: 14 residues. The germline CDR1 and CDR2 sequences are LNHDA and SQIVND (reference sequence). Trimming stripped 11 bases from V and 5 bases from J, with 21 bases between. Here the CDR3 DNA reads TGTGCCTCATCAATGGCGGGGGTGGCGACTGAAGCTTTCTTT. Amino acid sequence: CASSMAGVATEAFF.

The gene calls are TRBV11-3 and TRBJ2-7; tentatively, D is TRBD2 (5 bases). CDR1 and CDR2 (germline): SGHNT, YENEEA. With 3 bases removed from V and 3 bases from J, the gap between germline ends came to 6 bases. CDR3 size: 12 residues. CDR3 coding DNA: TGTGCCAGCAGCTTCGGGGTCTACGAGCAGTACGTC. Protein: CASSFGVYEQYV.

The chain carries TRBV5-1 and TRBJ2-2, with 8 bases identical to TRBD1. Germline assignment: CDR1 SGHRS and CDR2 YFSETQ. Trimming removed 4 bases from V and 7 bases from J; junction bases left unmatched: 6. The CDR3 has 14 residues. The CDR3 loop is CASSIDRGHGELFF. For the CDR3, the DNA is TGCGCCAGCAGCATAGACAGGGGACACGGGGAGCTGTTTTTT.

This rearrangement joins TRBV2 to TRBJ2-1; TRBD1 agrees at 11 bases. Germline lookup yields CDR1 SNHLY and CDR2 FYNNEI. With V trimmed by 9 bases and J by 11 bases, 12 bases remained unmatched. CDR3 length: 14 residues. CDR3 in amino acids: CASGGGQGGPQQFF. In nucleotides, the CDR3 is TGTGCCAGTGGGGGGGGACAGGGGGGCCCTCAGCAGTTCTTC. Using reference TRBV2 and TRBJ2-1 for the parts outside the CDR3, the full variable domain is EPEVTQTPSHQVTQMGQEVILRCVPISNHLYFYWYRQILGQKVEFLVSFYNNEISEKSEIFDDQFSVERPDGSNFTLKIRSTKLEDSAMYFCASGGGQGGPQQFFGPGTRLTVL.

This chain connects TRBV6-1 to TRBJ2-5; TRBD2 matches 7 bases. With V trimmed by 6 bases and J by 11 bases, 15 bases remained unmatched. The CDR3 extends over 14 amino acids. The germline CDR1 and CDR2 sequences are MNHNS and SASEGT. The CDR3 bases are TGTGCCAGCAGGACCCCTGGGAGGGGACGGGAGCAGTACTTC. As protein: CASRTPGRGREQYF.

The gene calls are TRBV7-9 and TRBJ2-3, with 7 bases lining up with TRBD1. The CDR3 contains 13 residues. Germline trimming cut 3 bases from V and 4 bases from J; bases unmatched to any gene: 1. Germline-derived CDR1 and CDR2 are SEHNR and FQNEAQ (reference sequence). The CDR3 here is CASSFDRADTQYF. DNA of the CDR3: TGTGCCAGCAGCTTCGACAGGGCAGATACGCAGTATTTT.

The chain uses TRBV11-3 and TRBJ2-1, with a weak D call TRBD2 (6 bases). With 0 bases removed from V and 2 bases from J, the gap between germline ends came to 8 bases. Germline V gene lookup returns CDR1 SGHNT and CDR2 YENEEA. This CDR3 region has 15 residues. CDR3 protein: CASSLDTGAYNEQFF. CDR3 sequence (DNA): TGTGCCAGCAGCTTAGATACGGGAGCCTACAATGAGCAGTTCTTC.

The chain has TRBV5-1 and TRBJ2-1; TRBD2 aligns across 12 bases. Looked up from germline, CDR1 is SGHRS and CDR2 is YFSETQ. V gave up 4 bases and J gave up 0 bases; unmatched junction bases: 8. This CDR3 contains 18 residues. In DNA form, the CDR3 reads TGCGCCAGCAGCCTGCTGGTGACTAGCGGGAGCTCCTACAATGAGCAGTTCTTC. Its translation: CASSLLVTSGSSYNEQFF.

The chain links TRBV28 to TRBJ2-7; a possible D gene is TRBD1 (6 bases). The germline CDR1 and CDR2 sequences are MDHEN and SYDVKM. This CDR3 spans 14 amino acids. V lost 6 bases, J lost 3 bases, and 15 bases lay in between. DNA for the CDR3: TGTGCCAGCAGGGCCGGACAGCCTCGCTACGAGCAGTACGTC. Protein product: CASRAGQPRYEQYV.

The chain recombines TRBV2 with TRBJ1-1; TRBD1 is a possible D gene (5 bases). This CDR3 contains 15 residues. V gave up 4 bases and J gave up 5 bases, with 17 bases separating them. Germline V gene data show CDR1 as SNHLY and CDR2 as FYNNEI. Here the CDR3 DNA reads TGTGCCAGCAGTGGGCAGGGTATTTTTATGACTGAAGCTTTCTTT. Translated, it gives CASSGQGIFMTEAFF.

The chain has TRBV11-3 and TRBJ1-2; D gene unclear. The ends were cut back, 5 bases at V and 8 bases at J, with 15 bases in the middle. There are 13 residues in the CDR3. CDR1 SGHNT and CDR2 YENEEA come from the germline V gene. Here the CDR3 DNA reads TGTGCCAGCAGCCCTCGACAAGGAAAGGGCTACACCTTC. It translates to CASSPRQGKGYTF.

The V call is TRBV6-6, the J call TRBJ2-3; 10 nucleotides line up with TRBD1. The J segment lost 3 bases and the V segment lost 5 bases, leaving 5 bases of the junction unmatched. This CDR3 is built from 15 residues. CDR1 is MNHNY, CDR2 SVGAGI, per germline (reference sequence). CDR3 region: CASSQPGQGTDTQYF. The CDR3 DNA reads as TGTGCCAGCAGTCAGCCGGGACAGGGGACAGATACGCAGTATTTT.

Written as DNA, the CDR3 is TGTGCCAGCACCAAACGGACAGGGGGCACTGAAGCTTTCTTT. Protein product: CASTKRTGGTEAFF. The chain links TRBV6-5 to TRBJ1-1; TRBD1 matches 10 bases. The germline gives CDR1 MNHEY, CDR2 SVGAGI. V lost 7 bases and J lost 4; bases outside the gene matches: 6. This CDR3 is built from 14 residues.

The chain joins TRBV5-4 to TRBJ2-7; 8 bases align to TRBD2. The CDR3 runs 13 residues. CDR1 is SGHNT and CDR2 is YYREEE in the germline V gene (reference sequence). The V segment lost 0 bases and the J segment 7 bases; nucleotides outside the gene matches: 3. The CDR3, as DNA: TGTGCCAGCAGCTTGGCCCCGGGAGGGGAGCAGTACGTC. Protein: CASSLAPGGEQYV.

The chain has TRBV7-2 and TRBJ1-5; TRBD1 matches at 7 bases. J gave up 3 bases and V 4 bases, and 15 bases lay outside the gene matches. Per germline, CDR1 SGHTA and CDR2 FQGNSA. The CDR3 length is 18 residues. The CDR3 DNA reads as TGTGCCAGCAGCTCATCCCCCAGATGGGGACAGCTCAATCAGCCCCAGCATTTT. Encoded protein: CASSSSPRWGQLNQPQHF.